Sequencing of this TCR beta chain was carried out in a study of cytomegalovirus exposure and HLA in healthy donors. Regarding the study as a whole: According to the study, around 150 TCR beta chains were cytomegalovirus-associated.

The CDR3 loop spans 14 amino acids. Trimming cost V 6 bases and J 2 bases, with 13 bases left between them. Germline CDR1 and CDR2: LNHDA and SQIVND (reference sequence). Using immunoSEQ multiplex PCR, the repertoire was profiled, and TCRdb retains in-frame clones only, with some absent. The sample consists of under 65,000 clones, roughly 90% of them appearing once. With respect to this clone: What it binds is unknown.

Material: PBMCs. The chain combines TRBV19 with TRBJ1-1; D is possibly TRBD1 (6 bases). The sequence came from a woman aged 18-35 years in good health and CMV-seropositive. The CDR3 region is CASSLTGYNTEAFF. The CDR3 bases are TGTGCCAGTAGCCTGACAGGTTATAACACTGAAGCTTTCTTT.